These T cell receptor beta chains were read from a single sample in a study of regulatory T cells in long-lasting Graves disease. TCRdb recomputed calls from the multiplex PCR reads with MiXCR, one row per CDR3 protein. Of 650,000 to 700,000 distinct CDR3 sequences listed, about 30% were seen once; the top ten hold about 40%. The sample was peripheral blood mononuclear cells (PBMCs), taken when the disease was refractory, from a patient treated with antithyroid drugs. These receptors were obtained from a female donor with Graves disease. Both conserved end residues are trimmed from each CDR3. Fields, in order: clone size, V gene, CDR3 protein. The size entry is marked missing in some rows and otherwise reads once, few, many or a size class.

abundance: -; v_gene: TRBV12-3/TRBV12-4; CDR3aa: ASTSVTWKLF
abundance: -; v_gene: TRBV20-1; CDR3aa: SARPLLAGGAKNIQY
abundance: few; v_gene: TRBV28; CDR3aa: ASSLVSAAGNTIY
abundance: -; v_gene: TRBV7-3; CDR3aa: ASSPFANTEAF
abundance: few; v_gene: TRBV6-1; CDR3aa: ASRGDGLSNYGYT
abundance: many; v_gene: TRBV20-1; CDR3aa: SAPDRGQMNTEAF
abundance: few; v_gene: TRBV28; CDR3aa: ASSLGQLGSYGYT
abundance: -; v_gene: TRBV4-1; CDR3aa: ASSQVMGRWAQETQY
abundance: many; v_gene: TRBV28; CDR3aa: ASSLAGDTGELF
abundance: -; v_gene: TRBV12-3/TRBV12-4; CDR3aa: ASSSGVGEQY
abundance: many; v_gene: TRBV10-3; CDR3aa: AISKEAGTVKETQY
abundance: many; v_gene: TRBV20-1; CDR3aa: SARTDYNSPLH
abundance: few; v_gene: TRBV30; CDR3aa: AWTGEGSSYEQY
abundance: many; v_gene: TRBV24-1; CDR3aa: ATRSSQGDAGELF
abundance: -; v_gene: TRBV2; CDR3aa: ASSDKSGDTEAF
abundance: -; v_gene: TRBV9; CDR3aa: ASSGGASYNEQF
abundance: -; v_gene: TRBV30; CDR3aa: AWSVTSGNTIY
abundance: -; v_gene: TRBV6-9; CDR3aa: ASSYRKTQASYGYT
abundance: -; v_gene: TRBV12-3/TRBV12-4; CDR3aa: ASSPHSEQY
abundance: few; v_gene: TRBV27; CDR3aa: ASSLSRIHNEQF
abundance: many; v_gene: TRBV6-1; CDR3aa: ASSDPGSYGYT
abundance: few; v_gene: TRBV9; CDR3aa: ASSVRTGNNYGYT
abundance: -; v_gene: TRBV20-1; CDR3aa: SAEEAF
abundance: many; v_gene: TRBV12-3/TRBV12-4; CDR3aa: ASSLGRATEAF
abundance: few; v_gene: TRBV19; CDR3aa: ASRGREIYEQY
abundance: many; v_gene: TRBV2; CDR3aa: ASSSGQTYEQY
abundance: many; v_gene: TRBV2; CDR3aa: ASTLGGSNEKLF
abundance: many; v_gene: TRBV12-3/TRBV12-4; CDR3aa: ASSLRANNQPQH
abundance: few; v_gene: TRBV27; CDR3aa: ASSWTGNYQPQH
abundance: few; v_gene: TRBV12-3/TRBV12-4; CDR3aa: ASSLKGESEQY
abundance: few; v_gene: TRBV14; CDR3aa: ASSRQGGGLEQY
abundance: many; v_gene: TRBV28; CDR3aa: ASISREAGTTLIQPQH
abundance: -; v_gene: TRBV7-9; CDR3aa: ASSLGSAAQETQY
abundance: many; v_gene: TRBV11-2; CDR3aa: ASSFDDYGYT
abundance: -; v_gene: TRBV24-1; CDR3aa: ATSDTTGRSNTGELF
abundance: -; v_gene: TRBV7-2; CDR3aa: ASSFRLGQGDEKLF
abundance: few; v_gene: TRBV19; CDR3aa: ASSSSRTQY
abundance: -; v_gene: TRBV12-3/TRBV12-4; CDR3aa: ASSLDFRANTEAF
abundance: few; v_gene: TRBV5-1; CDR3aa: ASSATRTGLLDGYT
abundance: many; v_gene: TRBV12-3/TRBV12-4; CDR3aa: ASSQWWGRETQY
abundance: -; v_gene: TRBV6-9; CDR3aa: ASSYTGGDNYGYT
abundance: -; v_gene: TRBV12-3/TRBV12-4; CDR3aa: ASRTTGGYGYT
abundance: few; v_gene: TRBV20-1; CDR3aa: SALSLAGDETQY
abundance: -; v_gene: TRBV20-1; CDR3aa: SASFSLADEQY
abundance: many; v_gene: TRBV2; CDR3aa: ASRYGAEKLF
abundance: -; v_gene: TRBV6-2/TRBV6-3; CDR3aa: ASSYSRYNSPLH
abundance: -; v_gene: TRBV5-1; CDR3aa: ASSLNGETEAF
abundance: -; v_gene: TRBV28; CDR3aa: ASTPWLGPRVVYGYT
abundance: many; v_gene: TRBV2; CDR3aa: ASSEEGLSYEQY
abundance: few; v_gene: TRBV5-1; CDR3aa: ASSLGDSISYEQY
abundance: few; v_gene: TRBV30; CDR3aa: AWSFTGSSVNQPQH
abundance: -; v_gene: TRBV7-3; CDR3aa: ASSLTDRGGNSPLH
abundance: -; v_gene: TRBV7-9; CDR3aa: ASSQDSVSTEAF
abundance: -; v_gene: TRBV30; CDR3aa: AWSLDRGLEAF
abundance: many; v_gene: TRBV28; CDR3aa: ASSLSGTGISEQY
abundance: -; v_gene: TRBV29-1; CDR3aa: SVDTGNTGELF
abundance: few; v_gene: TRBV2; CDR3aa: ASVKSGTGGLSTEAF